A selection of T cell receptor beta chains follows, all from one sample in a study of blood T cell repertoires in COVID-19. The repertoire was sequenced with immunoSEQ multiplex PCR; TCRdb's copy has only in-frame clones and lacks some. The table lists about 180,000 clones, 86% of them singletons. The specimen was peripheral blood. These receptors all stem from a young woman with active or convalescent COVID-19. Both conserved end residues are part of each CDR3. D genes are given only for firm matches. Not every row has a clone size; where given, it reads once, few, many or a size class.

clone_size	d_call	j_call	v_call	cdr3_nt	cdr3_aa
-	TRBD2	TRBJ2-7	TRBV3-1/TRBV3-2	TGTGCCAGCAGCCAAGATGGGAAGCGGGGGGGGCTCGAGCAGTACTTC	CASSQDGKRGGLEQYF
-	TRBD2	TRBJ2-1	TRBV4-1	TGCGCCAGCAGCCAGACAAAGCTAGCGGGGGGTAATGAGCAGTTCTTC	CASSQTKLAGGNEQFF
-	TRBD1	TRBJ2-7	TRBV12-3/TRBV12-4	TGTGCCAGCACCGGGACAGGGGACGAGCAGTACTTC	CASTGTGDEQYF
-	TRBD1	TRBJ2-7	TRBV13	TGTGCCAGCAGCTTAGGCCAAGTGGGACAGAGGTCCTACGAGCAGTACTTC	CASSLGQVGQRSYEQYF
-	-	TRBJ2-5	TRBV3-1/TRBV3-2	TGTGCCAGCAGCCAAGAATACCGGACTCAAAAAGAGACCCAGTACTTC	CASSQEYRTQKETQYF
-	TRBD1	TRBJ2-5	TRBV5-1	TGCGCCAGCAGCAGGGACAGGGGGAGACACCAAGAGACCCAGTACTTC	CASSRDRGRHQETQYF
-	TRBD1	TRBJ2-1	TRBV3-1/TRBV3-2	TGTGCCAGCAGCCAAGGGGACAGGTATCTGGTGTACAATGAGCAGTTCTTC	CASSQGDRYLVYNEQFF
-	TRBD1	TRBJ1-3	TRBV19	TGTGCCAGTAGGGACAGGGCCTCTCATCTTGGAAACACCATATATTTT	CASRDRASHLGNTIYF
-	-	TRBJ1-1	TRBV5-6	TGTGCCAGCAGCTTGGCCGCGTCGGAAGCTTTCTTT	CASSLAASEAFF
-	TRBD1	TRBJ1-4	TRBV6-5	TGTGCCAGCAGCGCCGACAGGGGGGAAAAACTGTTTTTT	CASSADRGEKLFF
-	TRBD1	TRBJ1-2	TRBV7-9	TGTGCCAGCAGCTCGACAGGGGCCCTAAAGGATGGCTACACCTTC	CASSSTGALKDGYTF
-	TRBD1	TRBJ2-7	TRBV9	TGTGCCAGCAGCGTAGGGATTCAAGGGGGCCCCTACGAGCAGTACTTC	CASSVGIQGGPYEQYF
-	-	TRBJ1-6	TRBV27	TGTGCCAGCAGTTTACGACACGACGGGGATTCACCCCTCCACTTT	CASSLRHDGDSPLHF
once	TRBD1	TRBJ1-2	TRBV28	TGTGCCAGCAGTTCACAGGGGGGGGGATTCTATGGCTACACCTTC	CASSSQGGGFYGYTF
-	-	TRBJ1-1	TRBV2	TGTGCCAGCAGTCGGAGGGACCCCGTGAACACTGAAGCTTTCTTT	CASSRRDPVNTEAFF
-	-	TRBJ2-2	TRBV18	TGTGCCAGCTCACCTTTCCGGCAGGACACCGGGGAGCTGTTTTTT	CASSPFRQDTGELFF
-	-	TRBJ2-3	TRBV19	TGTGCCAGTAGTATAGGGGCCGGACAACGACTTCATTTT	CASSIGAGQRLHF
few	TRBD1	TRBJ2-3	TRBV28	TGTGCCAGCAGTTTAGGGACAGGGTCCACAGATACGCAGTATTTT	CASSLGTGSTDTQYF
-	-	TRBJ1-5	TRBV27	TGTGCCAGCAGCTTCCTCAATCAGCCCCAGCATTTT	CASSFLNQPQHF
-	-	TRBJ2-1	TRBV28	TGTGCCAGCAGTCCGGTAATCCCCTACAATGAGCAGTTCTTC	CASSPVIPYNEQFF
once	-	TRBJ1-5	TRBV5-6	TGTGCCAGCAGCTTGGGAAATTTTGGCTTCAATCAGCCCCAGCATTTT	CASSLGNFGFNQPQHF
-	-	TRBJ2-3	TRBV4-1	TGCGCCAGCAGCCAAGATTCCGGGGTGTACGCAGATACGCAGTATTTT	CASSQDSGVYADTQYF